The rows below give T cell receptor beta chains drawn from one sample of a study of cytomegalovirus exposure and HLA in healthy donors. Clones were read by immunoSEQ multiplex PCR, and TCRdb kept only the in-frame ones, dropping some. The table records some 200,000 clones, approximately 80% of them present only once. Material for sequencing was PBMCs. The receptors here all came from a man in his forties or fifties in good health and CMV-seronegative. Both conserved end residues are part of each CDR3. D genes are given only for firm matches. Size values are once, few and many counts, or a class for expanded clones, and some rows have none.

CDR3 protein | CDR3 DNA | V gene | clone size | D gene | J gene
CASKTGRYTEAFF | TGTGCCAGCAAGACAGGGAGGTACACTGAAGCTTTCTTT | TRBV6-5 | - | TRBD1 | TRBJ1-1
CASSLSWQGSNTQYF | TGTGCCAGCAGCCTATCCTGGCAGGGCTCAAATACGCAGTATTTT | TRBV7-2 | - | - | TRBJ2-3
CASSPRTSPGELFF | TGTGCCAGCAGCCCCCGGACTAGTCCCGGGGAGCTGTTTTTT | TRBV7-9 | - | TRBD2 | TRBJ2-2
CASSEGLRTGGYTF | TGTGCCAGCAGTGAAGGGCTCAGGACTGGGGGCTACACCTTC | TRBV6-1 | - | - | TRBJ1-2
CASSYTQGNIQYF | TGTGCCAGCAGTTACACACAGGGCAACATTCAGTACTTC | TRBV6-5 | - | - | TRBJ2-4
CASSLGLPRDEQYF | TGTGCCAGCAGCTTGGGCCTCCCCCGGGACGAGCAGTACTTC | TRBV5-4 | - | - | TRBJ2-7
CASSRDSSGNTIYF | TGTGCCAGCAGCCGGGACAGTTCTGGAAACACCATATATTTT | TRBV7-9 | - | TRBD1 | TRBJ1-3
CASSDRGEKLFF | TGTGCCAGCAGCGACAGGGGTGAAAAACTGTTTTTT | TRBV28 | - | TRBD1 | TRBJ1-4
CASSLGQGDTGELFF | TGTGCCAGCAGCTTAGGACAGGGGGACACCGGGGAGCTGTTTTTT | TRBV7-3 | - | TRBD1 | TRBJ2-2
CASSVSGQGAYEQYF | TGTGCCAGCAGCGTATCAGGACAGGGGGCTTACGAGCAGTACTTC | TRBV9 | - | TRBD1 | TRBJ2-7
CASSIQGASNQPQHF | TGCGCCAGCAGCATACAGGGGGCTAGCAATCAGCCCCAGCATTTT | TRBV5-1 | - | TRBD1 | TRBJ1-5
CASTMTSATQYF | TGTGCCAGCACCATGACTAGCGCGACCCAGTACTTC | TRBV7-2 | few | TRBD2 | TRBJ2-5
CTSSTAGRLYNEQFF | TGCACCAGCAGCACAGCGGGACGACTCTACAATGAGCAGTTCTTC | TRBV1 | - | - | TRBJ2-1
CASRTGISEKLFF | TGTGCCAGCAGGACAGGGATTAGCGAAAAACTGTTTTTT | TRBV28 | - | TRBD1 | TRBJ1-4
CASSLTGTPSYEQYF | TGTGCCAGCAGCCTCACAGGGACCCCCTCCTACGAGCAGTACTTC | TRBV7-9 | once | - | TRBJ2-7
CAWGAALSTEAFF | TGTGCCTGGGGGGCAGCGCTGAGCACTGAAGCTTTCTTT | TRBV30 | once | - | TRBJ1-1